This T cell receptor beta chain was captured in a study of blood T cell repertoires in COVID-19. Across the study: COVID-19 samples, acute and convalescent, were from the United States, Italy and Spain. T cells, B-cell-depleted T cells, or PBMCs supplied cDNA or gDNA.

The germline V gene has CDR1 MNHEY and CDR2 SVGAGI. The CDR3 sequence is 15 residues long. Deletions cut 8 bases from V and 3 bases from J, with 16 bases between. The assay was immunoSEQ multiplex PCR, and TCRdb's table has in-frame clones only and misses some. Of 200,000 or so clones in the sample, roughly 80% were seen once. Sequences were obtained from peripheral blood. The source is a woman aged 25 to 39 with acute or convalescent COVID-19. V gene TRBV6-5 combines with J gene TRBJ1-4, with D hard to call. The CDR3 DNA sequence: TGTGCCAGCGGCCGGCGGGCTACAGCTAATGAAAAACTGTTTTTT. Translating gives CASGRRATANEKLFF.